The next 31 T cell receptor beta chains were all read from a single sample in a study of blood T cell repertoires in COVID-19. The repertoire was sequenced with immunoSEQ multiplex PCR; TCRdb's copy has only in-frame clones and lacks some. The table shows a few hundred thousand clones, with around 81% occurring only once. Source material: peripheral blood. The source is a woman in her fifties or sixties with acute or convalescent COVID-19.

This clone was picked up a small number of times. V usage is TRBV19 and J usage is TRBJ1-5, with TRBD1 matching over 8 bases. V gave up 3 bases and J gave up 6 bases; unmatched junction bases: 7. The germline V gene has CDR1 LNHDA and CDR2 SQIVND (reference sequence). This CDR3 region has 15 residues. CDR3 loop: CASSIGQGGGQPQHF. The CDR3 DNA follows: TGTGCCAGTAGTATTGGACAGGGAGGTGGTCAGCCCCAGCATTTT.

The CDR3 sequence: CASSLAYRASQETQYF. The CDR3 nucleotides read TGTGCCAGCAGCTTGGCTTATCGAGCGTCTCAAGAGACCCAGTACTTC. The gene calls are TRBV5-6 and TRBJ2-5, with D uncertain. This CDR3 is 16 amino acids long. The V end lost 0 bases, the J end lost 2 bases, and 14 bases lay between the germline ends. Germline V gene data show CDR1 as SGHDT and CDR2 as YYEEEE.

The chain is built from TRBV7-2 and TRBJ2-3; 11 positions match TRBD2. V was clipped by 5 bases and J by 0 bases; unmatched bases: 10. Germline V CDR1 and CDR2: SGHTA, FQGNSA. The CDR3 spans 18 residues. The CDR3 DNA sequence: TGTGCCAGCAGCCCCCGCCCAACTAGCGGGGGTAGCACAGATACGCAGTATTTT. This codes for CASSPRPTSGGSTDTQYF.

The chain couples TRBV6-2 or TRBV6-3 to TRBJ2-7; TRBD1 is a possible D gene (5 bases). V was shortened by 2 bases and J by 3 bases, with 14 bases between the two germline ends. CDR3 length equals 15 residues. CDR1 MNHEY and CDR2 SVGEGT come from the germline V gene. CDR3 nucleotides: TGTGCCAGCAGTTACCCCCCAGGGATTGACTACGAGCAGTACTTC. Its protein is CASSYPPGIDYEQYF.

This rearrangement joins TRBV4-1 to TRBJ2-7, with a tentative D call TRBD1 (5 bases). Germline-derived CDR1 and CDR2 are MGHRA and YSYEKL. The V end lost 4 bases, the J end lost 3 bases, and 10 bases lay between the germline ends. The CDR3 runs to 13 residues. The CDR3 DNA follows: TGCGCCAGCAGCCTCAGGGTGCTCTACGAGCAGTACTTC. Encoded protein: CASSLRVLYEQYF.

The CDR3 loop reads CASSQVPPGGNTIYF. The CDR3 DNA reads as TGTGCCAGCAGCCAAGTTCCGCCCGGGGGGAACACCATATATTTT. The rearrangement uses TRBV14 and TRBJ1-3; the D gene is possibly TRBD1 (5 bases). V lost 1 base, J lost 7 bases, and 14 bases lay in between. The CDR3 loop spans 15 amino acids. Germline V lookup: CDR1 SGHDN, CDR2 FVKESK.

The J gene is TRBJ2-7, the V gene TRBV25-1; the match to TRBD1 covers 9 bases. The trim removed 4 bases at V and 5 bases at J, leaving 12 bases unmatched. This CDR3 comprises 16 residues. Germline lookup yields CDR1 MGHDK and CDR2 SYGVNS. CDR3 in amino acids: CASSAPTTGGSDEQYF. CDR3 sequence (DNA): TGTGCCAGCAGTGCACCGACAACAGGGGGCTCTGACGAGCAGTACTTC.

The chain couples TRBV5-1 to TRBJ1-2; D unresolved. The V gene lost 0 bases and the J gene lost 0 bases, with 9 bases spanning the gap. Germline V gives CDR1 SGHRS, CDR2 YFSETQ. The CDR3 covers 15 residues. This CDR3 is CASSLDQQSNYGYTF. DNA of the CDR3: TGCGCCAGCAGCTTGGATCAACAATCTAACTATGGCTACACCTTC.

The genes are TRBV7-2 and TRBJ1-1; weak D call: TRBD1 (6 bases). This CDR3 comprises 13 residues. Trimming left V 8 bases short and J 11 bases short, with 21 bases between. Germline CDR1 SGHTA, CDR2 FQGNSA. Written as DNA, the CDR3 is TGTGCCAGCGCCCCGGGCGGGGGCAGGACGGCTTTCTTT. Translated, it gives CASAPGGGRTAFF.

This chain links TRBV4-3 with TRBJ1-4; TRBD1 aligns across 7 bases. Germline trimming cut 4 bases from V and 8 bases from J; bases unmatched to any gene: 13. The CDR3 loop spans 16 amino acids. From germline, CDR1 is LGHNA and CDR2 YSLEER. DNA of the CDR3: TGCGCCAGCAGCCGGACCGGACAGGCCCCAATCGAAAAACTGTTTTTT. It is translated as CASSRTGQAPIEKLFF.

V usage is TRBV2 and J usage is TRBJ2-5; D ambiguous. CDR1 is SNHLY, CDR2 FYNNEI, per germline. The CDR3 runs to 12 residues. V gave up 5 bases and J gave up 4 bases, with 8 bases separating them. The CDR3 here is CASSRTGETQYF. The DNA of the CDR3 is TGTGCCAGCAGTAGAACTGGAGAGACCCAGTACTTC. Drawing the rest from reference TRBV2 and TRBJ2-5, the complete variable domain is EPEVTQTPSHQVTQMGQEVILRCVPISNHLYFYWYRQILGQKVEFLVSFYNNEISEKSEIFDDQFSVERPDGSNFTLKIRSTKLEDSAMYFCASSRTGETQYFGPGTRLLVL.

The chain uses TRBV6-5 and TRBJ1-2, with a possible D match to TRBD1 (6 bases). Between the trimmed V and J ends, which lost 2 bases and 6 bases, there was a span of 19 bases. This CDR3 has 16 amino acids. Per germline, CDR1 MNHEY and CDR2 SVGAGI. The CDR3 reads CASSYGPTRGANGYTF. CDR3 DNA sequence: TGTGCCAGCAGTTACGGACCAACCAGGGGCGCAAATGGCTACACCTTC.

This clone was found once. The chain uses TRBV4-2 and TRBJ1-1; the D is unclear. Germline CDR1 and CDR2: LGHNA and YNFKEQ. CDR3 length: 16 amino acids. V lost 4 bases, J lost 0 bases, and 15 bases lay in between. Here the CDR3 DNA reads TGTGCCAGCAGCCTAGGAGGCAGAAACATGAACACTGAAGCTTTCTTT. Amino acid sequence: CASSLGGRNMNTEAFF.

This sequence joins TRBV28 and TRBJ2-3, with no clear D. V shed 2 bases and J shed 2 bases, with 5 bases lying between them. Looked up from germline, CDR1 is MDHEN and CDR2 is SYDVKM. The CDR3 has 13 amino acids. CDR3 sequence (DNA): TGTGCCAGCAGTTTAGTGGCCACAGATACGCAGTATTTT. Amino acid sequence: CASSLVATDTQYF.

CDR3 residues: CASSLESAYEQYF. DNA of the CDR3: TGCGCCAGCAGCTTGGAATCCGCCTACGAGCAGTACTTC. The gene calls are TRBV5-1 and TRBJ2-7; unclear D gene. The V gene's germline CDR1 is SGHRS and CDR2 YFSETQ. This CDR3 is built from 13 residues. The ends were cut back, 0 bases at V and 2 bases at J, with 6 bases in the middle.

The chain recombines TRBV2 with TRBJ2-7, with D possibly being TRBD2 (7 bases). The CDR3 spans 15 residues. The V end was cut by 3 bases, the J end by 1 base, with 13 bases between. Germline-derived CDR1 and CDR2 are SNHLY and FYNNEI. The CDR3 nucleotides are TGTGCCAGCAGTGAGGAGCGGGGACAATCCTACGAGCAGTACTTC. Amino acids: CASSEERGQSYEQYF.

The genes are TRBV6-5 and TRBJ1-5; D is possibly TRBD1 (5 bases). Per germline, CDR1 MNHEY and CDR2 SVGAGI. The V and J ends lost 6 bases and 9 bases respectively, with 12 bases between them. This CDR3 contains 12 residues. For the CDR3, the DNA is TGTGCCAGCAGCTACCCGCAGGGGCCCCAGCATTTT. Translated, it gives CASSYPQGPQHF.

V usage is TRBV5-1 and J usage is TRBJ2-7; TRBD2 matches at 7 bases. Germline assignment: CDR1 SGHRS and CDR2 YFSETQ. This CDR3 has 14 amino acids. J gave up 7 bases and V 0 bases, and 7 bases lay outside the gene matches. CDR3 protein: CASSLGRGIGEQYF. The CDR3 bases are TGCGCCAGCAGCTTGGGGCGGGGGATAGGAGAGCAGTACTTC.

The chain joins TRBV9 to TRBJ2-1; D gene unclear. This CDR3 has 13 amino acids. The germline V gene has CDR1 SGDLS and CDR2 YYNGEE. The germline V and J ends were trimmed by 4 bases and 4 bases, with 9 bases remaining between them. The CDR3 loop is CASSSDTYNEQFF. DNA of the CDR3: TGTGCCAGCAGCTCAGACACGTACAATGAGCAGTTCTTC. Complete variable domain (other parts from reference TRBV9 and TRBJ2-1): DSGVTQTPKHLITATGQRVTLRCSPRSGDLSVYWYQQSLDQGLQFLIQYYNGEERAKGNILERFSAQQFPDLHSELNLSSLELGDSALYFCASSSDTYNEQFFGPGTRLTVL.

The chain combines TRBV29-1 with TRBJ1-2; D is unclear. The ends were cut back, 3 bases at V and 6 bases at J, with 14 bases in the middle. The length of the CDR3 is 13 residues. Germline-derived CDR1 and CDR2 are SQVTM and ANQGSEA. CDR3 protein: CSVEFLTRDGYTF. CDR3 in DNA: TGCAGCGTTGAGTTCTTAACGAGGGATGGCTACACCTTC. Using reference TRBV29-1 and TRBJ1-2 for the parts outside the CDR3, the full variable domain is SAVISQKPSRDICQRGTSLTIQCQVDSQVTMMFWYRQQPGQSLTLIATANQGSEATYESGFVIDKFPISRPNLTFSTLTVSNMSPEDSSIYLCSVEFLTRDGYTFGSGTRLTVV.

V gene TRBV5-6 combines with J gene TRBJ2-1; D is uncertain. The CDR3 contains 14 residues. V lost 0 bases, J lost 1 base, and 5 bases lay in between. Per germline, CDR1 SGHDT and CDR2 YYEEEE. The CDR3 reads CASSLGDSYNEQFF. CDR3 sequence (DNA): TGTGCCAGCAGCTTGGGAGATTCCTACAATGAGCAGTTCTTC.

V usage is TRBV4-1 and J usage is TRBJ2-7; D is possibly TRBD1 (5 bases). V gave up 0 bases and J gave up 3 bases, with 12 bases separating them. This CDR3 is built from 15 residues. Germline CDR1 MGHRA, CDR2 YSYEKL. CDR3 amino acids: CASSQDFGRDYEQYF. The CDR3 DNA sequence: TGCGCCAGCAGCCAAGATTTCGGCAGGGACTACGAGCAGTACTTC.

The genes are TRBV28 and TRBJ2-7, with 7 positions matching TRBD1. V shed 5 bases, J shed 2 bases, and the junction held 15 bases outside the gene matches. CDR1 and CDR2 from the germline V gene are MDHEN and SYDVKM. The CDR3 has 17 residues. DNA of the CDR3: TGTGCCAGCAGTCGGTCGACAGGGAATTCGATTGCCTACGAGCAGTACTTC. Translating gives CASSRSTGNSIAYEQYF.

Only one count was recorded for this clone. This rearrangement joins TRBV7-8 to TRBJ1-4, with D possibly matching TRBD1 (6 bases). This CDR3 is built from 12 residues. Germline lookup yields CDR1 SGHVS and CDR2 FQNEAQ. V shed 5 bases and J shed 8 bases, with 9 bases lying between them. Here the CDR3 reads CASSRTGEKLFF. The CDR3 DNA reads as TGTGCCAGCAGCCGAACAGGGGAAAAACTGTTTTTT.

The V call is TRBV2, the J call TRBJ2-1, with D perhaps TRBD1 (5 bases). The CDR3 spans 12 residues. Trimming left V 5 bases short and J 8 bases short, with 10 bases between. Germline assignment: CDR1 SNHLY and CDR2 FYNNEI. The DNA for the CDR3 is TGTGCCAGCAGTTGGGGCACAGATGAGCAGTTCTTC. Its protein product is CASSWGTDEQFF.

V and J are TRBV28 and TRBJ1-2; D is perhaps TRBD1 (5 bases). Germline CDR1 reads MDHEN; CDR2 reads SYDVKM. V gave up 7 bases and J gave up 3 bases, with 12 bases separating them. The CDR3 is 13 residues long. CDR3 sequence: CASTVGADYGYTF. DNA of the CDR3: TGTGCCAGCACCGTTGGGGCAGACTATGGCTACACCTTC.

This clone appeared a single time. The genes are TRBV5-4 and TRBJ1-2; 8 nucleotides line up with TRBD1. Trimming took 4 bases from V and 1 from J; bases not matched to a gene: 15. The germline V gene has CDR1 SGHNT and CDR2 YYREEE (reference sequence). The CDR3 has 18 amino acids. The CDR3 is CASSHPLDRARGNYGYTF. The CDR3 DNA reads TGTGCCAGCAGCCACCCTCTGGACAGGGCTAGGGGTAACTATGGCTACACCTTC.

The chain employs TRBV11-2 and TRBJ2-5, with D unresolved. Germline V gene lookup returns CDR1 SGHAT and CDR2 FQNNGV. The CDR3 consists of 13 residues. Trimming pared 1 base from V and 6 bases from J, leaving 9 bases between. The CDR3 nucleotides are TGTGCCAGCAGCTTAGGAAGCTTGAAGACCCAGTACTTC. This translates into CASSLGSLKTQYF.

The rearrangement uses TRBV2 and TRBJ1-2; possible D gene TRBD1, 5 bases. V was cut by 1 base and J by 7 bases, with 10 bases left in between. This CDR3 has 13 residues. Germline V gene sequence: CDR1 SNHLY, CDR2 FYNNEI. The CDR3 DNA follows: TGTGCCAGCAGTGAAGGCAGGGTGGCTGGCTACACCTTC. Its protein is CASSEGRVAGYTF.

The chain links TRBV5-8 to TRBJ2-7; 8 bases match TRBD1. The V gene's germline CDR1 is SGHTS and CDR2 YDEGEE. The CDR3 runs to 16 residues. The ends lost 2 bases at V and 4 bases at J; junction bases unmatched: 11. CDR3 protein: CASSFHRDRFLYEQYF. The CDR3 DNA follows: TGTGCCAGCAGCTTCCACCGGGACAGGTTTTTGTACGAGCAGTACTTC.

This rearrangement joins TRBV7-2 to TRBJ1-2; 7 positions match TRBD1. The CDR3 runs to 14 residues. V dropped 5 bases and J dropped 4; count of bases not matched to a gene: 7. Germline lookup yields CDR1 SGHTA and CDR2 FQGNSA. Here the CDR3 reads CASSVGTALYGYTF. In DNA form, the CDR3 reads TGTGCCAGCAGCGTAGGGACAGCTCTCTATGGCTACACCTTC.